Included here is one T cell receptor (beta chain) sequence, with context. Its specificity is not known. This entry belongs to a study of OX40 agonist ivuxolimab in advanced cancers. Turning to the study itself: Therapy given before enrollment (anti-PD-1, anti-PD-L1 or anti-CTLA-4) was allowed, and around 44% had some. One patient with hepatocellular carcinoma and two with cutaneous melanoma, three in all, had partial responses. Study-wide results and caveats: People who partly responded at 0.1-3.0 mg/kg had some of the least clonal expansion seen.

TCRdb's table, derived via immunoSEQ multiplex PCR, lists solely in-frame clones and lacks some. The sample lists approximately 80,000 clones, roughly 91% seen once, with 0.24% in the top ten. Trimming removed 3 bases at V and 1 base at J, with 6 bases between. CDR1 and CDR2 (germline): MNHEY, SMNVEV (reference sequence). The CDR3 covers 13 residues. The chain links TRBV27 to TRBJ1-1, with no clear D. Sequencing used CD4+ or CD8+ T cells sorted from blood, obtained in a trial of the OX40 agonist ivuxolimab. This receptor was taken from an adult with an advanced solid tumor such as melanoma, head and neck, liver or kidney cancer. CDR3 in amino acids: CASSFKGNTEAFF. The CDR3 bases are TGTGCCAGCAGTTTTAAGGGGAACACTGAAGCTTTCTTT.